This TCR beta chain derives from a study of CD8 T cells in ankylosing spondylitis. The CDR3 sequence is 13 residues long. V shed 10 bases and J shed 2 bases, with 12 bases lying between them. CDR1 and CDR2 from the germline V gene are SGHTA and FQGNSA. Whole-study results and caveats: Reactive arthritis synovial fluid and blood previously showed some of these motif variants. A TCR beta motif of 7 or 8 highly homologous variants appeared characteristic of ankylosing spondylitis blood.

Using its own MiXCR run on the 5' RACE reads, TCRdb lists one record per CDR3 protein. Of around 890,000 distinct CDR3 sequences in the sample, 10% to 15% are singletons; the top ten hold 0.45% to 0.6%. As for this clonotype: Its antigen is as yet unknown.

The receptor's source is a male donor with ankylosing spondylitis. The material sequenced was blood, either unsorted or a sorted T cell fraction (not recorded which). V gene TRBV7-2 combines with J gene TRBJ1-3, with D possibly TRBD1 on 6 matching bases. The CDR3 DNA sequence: TGTGCCACTACGGCAGGGGCTGGAAACACCATATATTTT. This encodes CATTAGAGNTIYF.